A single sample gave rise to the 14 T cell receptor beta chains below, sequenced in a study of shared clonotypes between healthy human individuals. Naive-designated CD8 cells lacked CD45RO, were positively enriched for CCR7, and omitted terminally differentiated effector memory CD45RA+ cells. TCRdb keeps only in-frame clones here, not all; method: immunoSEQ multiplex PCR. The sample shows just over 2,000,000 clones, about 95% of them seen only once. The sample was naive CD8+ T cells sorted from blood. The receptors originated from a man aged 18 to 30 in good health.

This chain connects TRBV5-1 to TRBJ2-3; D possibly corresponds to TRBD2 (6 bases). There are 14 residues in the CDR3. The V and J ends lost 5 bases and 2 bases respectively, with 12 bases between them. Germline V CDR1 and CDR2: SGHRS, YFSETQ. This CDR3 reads CASRAGTHTDTQYF. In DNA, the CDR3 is TGCGCCAGCAGAGCCGGGACTCACACAGATACGCAGTATTTT. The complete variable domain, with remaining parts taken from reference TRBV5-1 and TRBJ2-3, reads KAGVTQTPRYLIKTRGQQVTLSCSPISGHRSVSWYQQTPGQGLQFLFEYFSETQRNKGNFPGRFSGRQFSNSRSEMNVSTLELGDSALYLCASRAGTHTDTQYFGPGTRLTVL.

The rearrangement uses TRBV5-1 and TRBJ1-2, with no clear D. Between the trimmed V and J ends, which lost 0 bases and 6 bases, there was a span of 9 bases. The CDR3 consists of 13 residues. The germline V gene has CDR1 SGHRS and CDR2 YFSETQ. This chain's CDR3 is CASSLGGGNGYTF. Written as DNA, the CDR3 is TGCGCCAGCAGCTTGGGTGGAGGGAATGGCTACACCTTC.

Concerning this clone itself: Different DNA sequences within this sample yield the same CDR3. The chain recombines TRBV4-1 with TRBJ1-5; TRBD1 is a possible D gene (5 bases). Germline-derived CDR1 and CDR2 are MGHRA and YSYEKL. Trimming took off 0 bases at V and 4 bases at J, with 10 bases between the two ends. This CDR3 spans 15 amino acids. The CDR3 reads CASSQEGAGNQPQHF. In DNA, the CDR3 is TGCGCCAGCAGCCAAGAAGGGGCAGGTAATCAGCCCCAGCATTTT.

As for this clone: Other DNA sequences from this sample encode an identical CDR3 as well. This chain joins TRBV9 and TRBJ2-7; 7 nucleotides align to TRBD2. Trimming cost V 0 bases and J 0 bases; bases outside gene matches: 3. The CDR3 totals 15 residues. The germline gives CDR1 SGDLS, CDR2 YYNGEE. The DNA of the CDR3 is TGTGCCAGCAGCGTAGGCGGGAGTTCCTCCTACGAGCAGTACTTC. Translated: CASSVGGSSSYEQYF. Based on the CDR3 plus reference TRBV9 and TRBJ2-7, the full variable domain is DSGVTQTPKHLITATGQRVTLRCSPRSGDLSVYWYQQSLDQGLQFLIQYYNGEERAKGNILERFSAQQFPDLHSELNLSSLELGDSALYFCASSVGGSSSYEQYFGPGTRLTVT.

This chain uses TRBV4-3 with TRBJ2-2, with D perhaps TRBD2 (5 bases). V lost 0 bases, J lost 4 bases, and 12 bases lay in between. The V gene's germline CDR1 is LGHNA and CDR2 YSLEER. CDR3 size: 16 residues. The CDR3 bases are TGCGCCAGCAGCCAAGACCCTGAGGGAGTCACCGGGGAGCTGTTTTTT. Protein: CASSQDPEGVTGELFF.

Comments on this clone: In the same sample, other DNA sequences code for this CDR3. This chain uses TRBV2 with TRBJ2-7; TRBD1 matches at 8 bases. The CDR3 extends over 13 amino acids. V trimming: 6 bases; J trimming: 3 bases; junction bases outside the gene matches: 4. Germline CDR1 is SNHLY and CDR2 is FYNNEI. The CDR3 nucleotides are TGTGCCAGCAGCGGACAGGGTAACTACGAGCAGTACTTC. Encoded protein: CASSGQGNYEQYF.

DNA for the CDR3: TGCAGCGTTGAAGGGAGGGGCGACTACGAGCAGTACTTC. It yields the protein CSVEGRGDYEQYF. The gene calls are TRBV29-1 and TRBJ2-7; weak D call: TRBD2 (6 bases). The CDR3 runs 13 residues. V shed 1 base and J shed 3 bases, with 10 bases lying between them. Germline V gene data show CDR1 as SQVTM and CDR2 as ANQGSEA.

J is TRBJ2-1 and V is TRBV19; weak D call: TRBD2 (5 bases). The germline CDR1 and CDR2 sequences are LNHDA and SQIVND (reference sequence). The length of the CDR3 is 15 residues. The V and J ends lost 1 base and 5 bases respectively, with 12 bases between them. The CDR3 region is CASSIVGGFHNEQFF. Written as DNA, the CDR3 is TGTGCCAGTAGTATAGTCGGCGGGTTCCACAATGAGCAGTTCTTC.

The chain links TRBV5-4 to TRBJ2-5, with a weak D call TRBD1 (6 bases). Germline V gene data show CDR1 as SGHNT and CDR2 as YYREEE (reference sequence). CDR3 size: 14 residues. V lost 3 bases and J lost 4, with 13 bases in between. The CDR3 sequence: CASSSSGTRETQYF. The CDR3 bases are TGTGCCAGCAGCTCTTCCGGGACAAGAGAGACCCAGTACTTC.

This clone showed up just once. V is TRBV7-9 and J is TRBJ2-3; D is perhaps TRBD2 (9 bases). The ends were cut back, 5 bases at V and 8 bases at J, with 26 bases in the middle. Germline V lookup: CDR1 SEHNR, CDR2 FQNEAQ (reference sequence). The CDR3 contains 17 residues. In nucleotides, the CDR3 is TGTGCCAGCAGCACTCCAGGGGCTAGCGGGACAGGAGGTACGCAGTATTTT. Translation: CASSTPGASGTGGTQYF.

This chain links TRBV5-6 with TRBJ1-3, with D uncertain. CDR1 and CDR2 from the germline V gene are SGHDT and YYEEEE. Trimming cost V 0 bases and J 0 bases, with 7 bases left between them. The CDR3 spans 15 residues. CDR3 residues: CASSLVRLSGNTIYF. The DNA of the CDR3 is TGTGCCAGCAGCTTGGTCAGGCTCTCTGGAAACACCATATATTTT.

The CDR3 region is CAWSDPQGGEFF. In DNA form, the CDR3 reads TGTGCCTGGAGTGACCCCCAGGGGGGGGAGTTCTTC. This chain links TRBV30 with TRBJ2-1; possibly TRBD1 or TRBD2 for D (7 bases each). Trimming stripped 1 base from V and 14 bases from J, with 15 bases between. This CDR3 region has 12 residues. Per the germline V gene, CDR1 is GTSNPN and CDR2 is SVGIG (reference sequence).

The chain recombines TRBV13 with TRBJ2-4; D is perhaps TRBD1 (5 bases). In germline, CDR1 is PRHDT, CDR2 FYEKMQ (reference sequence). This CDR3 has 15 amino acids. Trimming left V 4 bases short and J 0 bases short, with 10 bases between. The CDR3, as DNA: TGTGCCAGCAGCTCGACAGAGACAGCCAAAAACATTCAGTACTTC. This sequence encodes CASSSTETAKNIQYF.

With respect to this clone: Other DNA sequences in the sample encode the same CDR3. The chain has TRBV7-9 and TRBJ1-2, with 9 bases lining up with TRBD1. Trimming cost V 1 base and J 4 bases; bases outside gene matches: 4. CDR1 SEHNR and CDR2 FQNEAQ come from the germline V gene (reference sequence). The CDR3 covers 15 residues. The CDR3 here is CASSLGTGESYGYTF. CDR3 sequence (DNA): TGTGCCAGCAGCTTAGGGACAGGGGAAAGCTATGGCTACACCTTC.